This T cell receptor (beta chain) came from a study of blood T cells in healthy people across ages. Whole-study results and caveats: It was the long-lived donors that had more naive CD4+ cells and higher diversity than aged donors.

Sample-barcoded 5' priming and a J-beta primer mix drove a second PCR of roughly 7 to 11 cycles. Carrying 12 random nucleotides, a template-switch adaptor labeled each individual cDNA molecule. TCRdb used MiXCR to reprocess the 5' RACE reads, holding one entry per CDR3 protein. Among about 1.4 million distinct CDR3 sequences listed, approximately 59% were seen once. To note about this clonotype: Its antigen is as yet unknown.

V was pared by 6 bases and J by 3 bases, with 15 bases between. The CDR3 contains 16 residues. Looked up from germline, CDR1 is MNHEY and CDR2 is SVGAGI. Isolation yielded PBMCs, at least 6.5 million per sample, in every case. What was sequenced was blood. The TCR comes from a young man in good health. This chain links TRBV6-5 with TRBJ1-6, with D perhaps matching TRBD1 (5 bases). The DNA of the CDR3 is TGTGCCAGCAGAAACCGCCCGACAGTCTATAATTCACCCCTCCACTTT. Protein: CASRNRPTVYNSPLHF.